One and the same sample provided the 17 T cell receptor beta chains below, sequenced in a study of blood T cell repertoires in COVID-19. Here immunoSEQ multiplex PCR was the method, and the copy in TCRdb shows in-frame clones only, minus some. The profile shows approximately 300,000 clones, about 90% of them singletons. The material sequenced was PBMCs or T cells enriched from blood (not recorded which). Source of these receptors: a woman in her twenties or thirties who had recovered from COVID-19.

This clone was observed a few times. CDR3 DNA: TGTGCCTGGAGTGTACAGAGGGGGTCGATGGGCTACACCTTC. Translation: CAWSVQRGSMGYTF. V and J are TRBV30 and TRBJ1-2; D might be TRBD1 (6 bases). V was pared by 0 bases and J by 8 bases, with 16 bases between. The CDR3 spans 14 residues. Germline V gene sequence: CDR1 GTSNPN, CDR2 SVGIG (reference sequence). Using reference TRBV30 and TRBJ1-2 for the parts outside the CDR3, the full variable domain is SQTIHQWPATLVQPVGSPLSLECTVEGTSNPNLYWYRQAAGRGLQLLFYSVGIGQISSEVPQNLSASRPQDRQFILSSKKLLLSDSGFYLCAWSVQRGSMGYTFGSGTRLTVV.

This chain joins TRBV7-9 and TRBJ2-7; no reliable D call. Germline lookup yields CDR1 SEHNR and CDR2 FQNEAQ (reference sequence). The CDR3 runs 11 residues. V was cut by 5 bases and J by 4 bases, with 6 bases left in between. CDR3 in DNA: TGTGCCAGCAGCGTCACATACGAGCAGTACTTC. Encoded protein: CASSVTYEQYF.

The chain links TRBV9 to TRBJ2-2; no clear D. Germline V gene data show CDR1 as SGDLS and CDR2 as YYNGEE. This CDR3 region has 13 residues. Trimming pared 1 base from V and 5 bases from J, leaving 6 bases between. The CDR3 coding sequence is TGTGCCAGCAGCGTACCGAGGACCGGGGAGCTGTTTTTT. Translation gives CASSVPRTGELFF.

The CDR3 loop is CASSSTGTGYEQYF. CDR3 in DNA: TGCGCCAGCAGCTCCACCGGGACAGGCTACGAGCAGTACTTC. This chain joins TRBV5-1 and TRBJ2-7; 8 bases align to TRBD1. The J segment lost 3 bases and the V segment lost 3 bases, leaving 5 bases of the junction unmatched. This CDR3 is built from 14 residues. Germline CDR1 reads SGHRS; CDR2 reads YFSETQ.

The chain employs TRBV9 and TRBJ2-2; D is undetermined. Germline CDR1 is SGDLS and CDR2 is YYNGEE. With 4 bases removed from V and 6 bases from J, the gap between germline ends came to 10 bases. The CDR3 has 13 residues. The CDR3 nucleotides are TGTGCCAGCAGCCCACAGATGGCCGGGGAGCTGTTTTTT. Its translation: CASSPQMAGELFF. The full variable domain, completed using reference TRBV9 and TRBJ2-2, is DSGVTQTPKHLITATGQRVTLRCSPRSGDLSVYWYQQSLDQGLQFLIQYYNGEERAKGNILERFSAQQFPDLHSELNLSSLELGDSALYFCASSPQMAGELFFGEGSRLTVL.

The rearrangement joins TRBV19 to TRBJ1-1, with 7 bases fitting TRBD1. The CDR3 consists of 15 residues. The V gene's germline CDR1 is LNHDA and CDR2 SQIVND (reference sequence). V lost 7 bases, J lost 1 base, and 9 bases stayed unmatched. CDR3 loop: CASTHWAGGNTEAFF. The CDR3 coding sequence is TGTGCCAGTACTCACTGGGCAGGGGGGAACACTGAAGCTTTCTTT.

The chain employs TRBV13 and TRBJ1-5; 9 bases match TRBD1. The CDR3 is 15 amino acids. Germline CDR1 PRHDT, CDR2 FYEKMQ (reference sequence). Trimming cost V 4 bases and J 1 base; bases outside gene matches: 2. This chain's CDR3 is CASSYGQGSNQPQHF. The CDR3 region has the DNA TGTGCCAGCAGCTACGGACAGGGGAGCAATCAGCCCCAGCATTTT.

The CDR3: CASSQEGGGRSPLHF. The CDR3 bases are TGCGCCAGCAGCCAAGAGGGTGGGGGGAGATCACCCCTCCACTTT. The chain has TRBV4-1 and TRBJ1-6; possibly TRBD1 for D (5 bases). The germline gives CDR1 MGHRA, CDR2 YSYEKL. This CDR3 comprises 15 residues. V lost 0 bases to trimming and J lost 10 bases, with 13 bases between them.

This clone was seen only once. CDR3: CASSLPPGGRDTQYF. In DNA form, the CDR3 reads TGCGCCAGCAGCTTGCCCCCCGGGGGGAGAGATACGCAGTATTTT. The chain recombines TRBV5-1 with TRBJ2-3; 7 bases are shared with TRBD2. In germline, CDR1 is SGHRS, CDR2 YFSETQ. The CDR3 spans 15 residues. After removal of 1 base from V and 5 bases from J, the junction contained 7 bases not matched to a gene. The whole variable domain, filled in from reference TRBV5-1 and TRBJ2-3, reads KAGVTQTPRYLIKTRGQQVTLSCSPISGHRSVSWYQQTPGQGLQFLFEYFSETQRNKGNFPGRFSGRQFSNSRSEMNVSTLELGDSALYLCASSLPPGGRDTQYFGPGTRLTVL.

This clone was counted once. The chain joins TRBV4-3 to TRBJ2-7, with 9 bases aligning to TRBD1. The CDR3 length is 16 residues. CDR1 LGHNA and CDR2 YSLEER come from the germline V gene. The V and J ends lost 3 bases and 0 bases, in that order; junction bases with no gene match: 6. The CDR3 here is CASSQDQTGGSYEQYF. In DNA, the CDR3 is TGCGCCAGCAGCCAGGATCAGACAGGGGGCTCCTACGAGCAGTACTTC.

The chain joins TRBV12-5 to TRBJ2-2, with 9 bases matching TRBD2. Germline V gene lookup returns CDR1 LGHNT and CDR2 FRNRAP. CDR3 size: 19 residues. The J segment lost 1 base and the V segment lost 3 bases, leaving 12 bases of the junction unmatched. CDR3: CASGFFSIAGDLNTGELFF. The CDR3, as DNA: TGTGCTAGTGGTTTCTTCTCTATAGCGGGGGATTTGAACACCGGGGAGCTGTTTTTT.

V gene TRBV24-1 combines with J gene TRBJ2-5; the match to TRBD1 covers 8 bases. J gave up 4 bases and V 4 bases, and 10 bases lay outside the gene matches. The CDR3 spans 16 residues. Germline V CDR1 and CDR2: KGHDR, SFDVKD. DNA for the CDR3: TGTGCCACCAGTGACGCTAGACAGGGGATTGGAGAGACCCAGTACTTC. It yields the protein CATSDARQGIGETQYF.

In DNA, the CDR3 is TGTGCCAGCAGCGTAGTCGAGGGTGGCTACACCTTC. Amino acids: CASSVVEGGYTF. The J gene is TRBJ1-2, the V gene TRBV9; no firm D call. Germline V gene sequence: CDR1 SGDLS, CDR2 YYNGEE. Between the trimmed V and J ends, which lost 0 bases and 7 bases, there was a span of 7 bases. The CDR3 loop spans 12 amino acids. Using reference TRBV9 and TRBJ1-2 for the parts outside the CDR3, the full variable domain is DSGVTQTPKHLITATGQRVTLRCSPRSGDLSVYWYQQSLDQGLQFLIQYYNGEERAKGNILERFSAQQFPDLHSELNLSSLELGDSALYFCASSVVEGGYTFGSGTRLTVV.

The chain links TRBV2 to TRBJ1-4; D is possibly TRBD1 (5 bases). CDR3 length: 15 residues. Germline lookup yields CDR1 SNHLY and CDR2 FYNNEI. V was trimmed by 6 bases and J by 8 bases, leaving 19 bases between them. The CDR3 DNA sequence: TGTGCCAGCAGATTGAACAGGCTCAAGGGGGAAAAACTGTTTTTT. Amino acids: CASRLNRLKGEKLFF.

This chain joins TRBV4-3 and TRBJ2-3; D may be TRBD2 (5 bases). Trimming took off 0 bases at V and 1 base at J, with 8 bases between the two ends. Germline V gene sequence: CDR1 LGHNA, CDR2 YSLEER. This CDR3 has 15 amino acids. The CDR3 is CASSQDRRGTDTQYF. The CDR3 bases are TGCGCCAGCAGCCAAGATCGGCGGGGCACAGATACGCAGTATTTT.

The chain uses TRBV6-5 and TRBJ1-1; D unresolved. The germline gives CDR1 MNHEY, CDR2 SVGAGI. The V gene lost 5 bases and the J gene lost 6 bases, with 13 bases spanning the gap. CDR3 size: 13 residues. The CDR3 reads CASSLLNGAEAFF. The DNA of the CDR3 is TGTGCCAGCAGTCTCCTAAACGGGGCTGAAGCTTTCTTT.

The V call is TRBV9, the J call TRBJ2-5; 10 bases map to TRBD1. Germline loops: CDR1 SGDLS, CDR2 YYNGEE. CDR3 length: 16 residues. Trimming removed 6 bases from V and 3 bases from J; junction bases left unmatched: 11. CDR3 nucleotide sequence: TGTGCCAGCAACATAGGGGAGGGACAGGGGAAAGAGACCCAGTACTTC. This codes for CASNIGEGQGKETQYF.